Sequencing of this T cell receptor (beta chain) was carried out in a study of T cell responses to AZD1222 COVID-19 vaccine. Study results and caveats: There were mostly white British donors and more females than males, and clonal diversity was possibly underestimated. Unmutated variant regions are reportedly targeted by nearly half of spike-specific TCRs. Only after the peak T cell response were repertoires sampled.

With respect to this clone: Its matching antigen is unknown.

The V gene lost 7 bases and the J gene lost 0 bases, with 11 bases spanning the gap. The CDR3 spans 14 residues. Germline lookup yields CDR1 SGDLS and CDR2 YYNGEE. Data came from immunoSEQ multiplex PCR; TCRdb stores just in-frame clones and leaves some out. The data hold 200,000 or so clones, with approximately 94% observed a single time. This specimen consisted of peripheral blood, obtained on day 0 of AZD1222 vaccination. The clonotype originates from an adult in good health. V usage is TRBV9 and J usage is TRBJ2-1; unclear D gene. The DNA of the CDR3 is TGTGCCAGCGGGCCCAGTCCCTCCTACAATGAGCAGTTCTTC. Translated, it gives CASGPSPSYNEQFF.